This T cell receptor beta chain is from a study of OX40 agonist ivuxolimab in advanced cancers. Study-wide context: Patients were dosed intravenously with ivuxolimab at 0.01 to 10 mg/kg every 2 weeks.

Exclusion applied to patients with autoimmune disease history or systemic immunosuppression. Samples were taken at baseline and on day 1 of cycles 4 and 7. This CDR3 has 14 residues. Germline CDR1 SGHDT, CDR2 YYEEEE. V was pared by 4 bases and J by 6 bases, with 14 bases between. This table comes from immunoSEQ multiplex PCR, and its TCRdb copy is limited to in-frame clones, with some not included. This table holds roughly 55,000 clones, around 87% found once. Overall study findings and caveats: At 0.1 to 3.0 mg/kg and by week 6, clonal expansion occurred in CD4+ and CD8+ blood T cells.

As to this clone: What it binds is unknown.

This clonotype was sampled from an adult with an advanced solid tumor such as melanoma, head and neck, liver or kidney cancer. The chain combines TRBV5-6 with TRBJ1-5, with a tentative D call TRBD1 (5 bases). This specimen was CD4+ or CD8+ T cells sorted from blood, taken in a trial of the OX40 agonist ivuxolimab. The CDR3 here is CASSTVGGSQPQHF. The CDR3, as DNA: TGTGCCAGCAGCACCGTGGGGGGGAGTCAGCCCCAGCATTTT.